This passage covers 32 T cell receptor beta chains from one sample sequenced in a study of cytomegalovirus exposure and HLA in healthy donors. The primer mix had 60 Vbeta and 13 Jbeta primers. Here immunoSEQ multiplex PCR was the method, and the copy in TCRdb shows in-frame clones only, minus some. The sample shows 200,000 to 250,000 clones, around 73% of them seen only once. The sequencing input was PBMCs. Every receptor here comes from a male donor in good health and CMV-seronegative.

The chain has TRBV19 and TRBJ1-2; no clear D. The CDR3 totals 12 residues. V lost 3 bases, J lost 4 bases, and 6 bases lay in between. CDR1 and CDR2 from the germline V gene are LNHDA and SQIVND (reference sequence). The DNA for the CDR3 is TGTGCCAGTAGTATCGTCTCCTATGGCTACACCTTC. Its protein product is CASSIVSYGYTF.

This clone was recorded a few times. The chain joins TRBV19 to TRBJ2-7, with D possibly being TRBD2 (6 bases). V lost 4 bases, J lost 4 bases, and 11 bases lay in between. The CDR3 has 13 amino acids. Germline V CDR1 and CDR2: LNHDA, SQIVND (reference sequence). CDR3 protein: CASSTTRGYEQYF. The CDR3 DNA sequence: TGTGCCAGTAGTACCACACGGGGGTACGAGCAGTACTTC.

This chain links TRBV6-1 with TRBJ2-7, with a possible D match to TRBD1 (5 bases). V lost 0 bases, J lost 6 bases, and 12 bases lay in between. Germline values: CDR1 MNHNS, CDR2 SASEGT. There are 14 residues in the CDR3. CDR3 in amino acids: CASSEAAGFGEQYF. CDR3 nucleotides: TGTGCCAGCAGTGAAGCGGCAGGGTTCGGCGAGCAGTACTTC.

The chain combines TRBV4-1 with TRBJ1-2; D gene uncertain. In germline, CDR1 is MGHRA, CDR2 YSYEKL. The CDR3 covers 15 residues. V lost 0 bases to trimming and J lost 8 bases, with 16 bases between them. CDR3 sequence reads: CASSQDGSGPEGYTF. The CDR3 nucleotides read TGCGCCAGCAGCCAAGATGGTAGCGGCCCGGAGGGCTACACCTTC.

Comment on this clone: Other DNA sequences within the sample encode an identical CDR3. The chain carries TRBV9 and TRBJ1-1; D call uncertain. Germline CDR1 SGDLS, CDR2 YYNGEE. The CDR3 contains 13 residues. Trimming removed 3 bases from V and 0 bases from J, with 6 bases in between. The CDR3 is CASSAGMNTEAFF. The DNA of the CDR3 is TGTGCCAGCAGCGCCGGGATGAACACTGAAGCTTTCTTT.

This chain connects TRBV28 to TRBJ2-7; 8 nucleotides agree with TRBD1. The CDR3 extends over 14 amino acids. With V trimmed by 7 bases and J by 0 bases, 5 bases remained unmatched. In germline, CDR1 is MDHEN, CDR2 SYDVKM. In DNA form, the CDR3 reads TGTGCCAGCACCCCAGGGGGCATCTCCTACGAGCAGTACTTC. It translates to CASTPGGISYEQYF.

The chain employs TRBV6-6 and TRBJ1-4, with unresolved D. From germline, CDR1 is MNHNY and CDR2 SVGAGI (reference sequence). Trimming shortened V by 4 bases and J by 2 bases, and 5 bases separated the two germline ends. This CDR3 is built from 13 residues. The CDR3 spells CASSLRTNEKLFF. CDR3 DNA: TGTGCCAGCAGTTTGAGGACTAATGAAAAACTGTTTTTT.

V is TRBV19 and J is TRBJ1-5; 10 positions match TRBD1. The germline gives CDR1 LNHDA, CDR2 SQIVND (reference sequence). The V and J ends lost 10 bases and 3 bases, in that order; junction bases with no gene match: 9. The CDR3 has 15 amino acids. Here the CDR3 DNA reads TGTGCCACCGAAGCGGGGACAGGGGTCAATCAGCCCCAGCATTTT. It specifies CATEAGTGVNQPQHF.

The rearrangement links TRBV27 to TRBJ2-1; D remains ambiguous. CDR1 is MNHEY, CDR2 SMNVEV, per germline (reference sequence). V dropped 3 bases and J dropped 5 bases, with 14 bases sitting between them. The CDR3 runs 15 residues. The CDR3 region is CASSLQRSYDNEQFF. The CDR3 DNA reads as TGTGCCAGCAGTTTGCAGAGGAGCTACGACAATGAGCAGTTCTTC.

The genes are TRBV2 and TRBJ2-7, with D possibly TRBD1 on 5 matching bases. V gave up 6 bases and J gave up 0 bases, with 12 bases separating them. The CDR3 loop spans 14 amino acids. Germline V gene lookup returns CDR1 SNHLY and CDR2 FYNNEI. CDR3 nucleotides: TGTGCCAGCAGGACGACAGAGAGCTCCTACGAGCAGTACTTC. Residues: CASRTTESSYEQYF. Filled out from reference TRBV2 and TRBJ2-7, the complete variable domain reads EPEVTQTPSHQVTQMGQEVILRCVPISNHLYFYWYRQILGQKVEFLVSFYNNEISEKSEIFDDQFSVERPDGSNFTLKIRSTKLEDSAMYFCASRTTESSYEQYFGPGTRLTVT.

This clone was seen a handful of times. This chain joins TRBV5-6 and TRBJ2-7, with TRBD1 as a possible D gene (6 bases). Germline V lookup: CDR1 SGHDT, CDR2 YYEEEE. The V and J ends lost 5 bases and 6 bases respectively, with 15 bases between them. CDR3 length: 13 residues. CDR3 in DNA: TGTGCCAGCAGTTGGCAGGGGATAGTCGAGCAGTACTTC. This codes for CASSWQGIVEQYF.

The CDR3 DNA follows: TGTGCCAGCAGCTTGGAGGGGGCGATATCCTACGAGCAGTACTTC. As protein: CASSLEGAISYEQYF. The chain couples TRBV5-5 to TRBJ2-7; 7 bases are a match to TRBD1. The length of the CDR3 is 15 residues. The J segment lost 1 base and the V segment lost 0 bases, leaving 4 bases of the junction unmatched. Germline-derived CDR1 and CDR2 are SGHKS and YYEKEE (reference sequence).

V gene TRBV4-2 combines with J gene TRBJ2-3; 9 bases line up with TRBD1. The length of the CDR3 is 17 residues. Germline values: CDR1 LGHNA, CDR2 YNFKEQ. V gave up 4 bases and J gave up 2 bases; unmatched junction bases: 10. CDR3 sequence (DNA): TGTGCCAGCAGCCCGACCCGGGACAGGGTTTCCACAGATACGCAGTATTTT. It yields the protein CASSPTRDRVSTDTQYF.

This clone appeared once. One end of the junction is discordant with germline, which a read error may explain. The chain links TRBV7-9 to TRBJ1-5; D is perhaps TRBD1 (5 bases). This CDR3 spans 14 amino acids. The germline V gene encodes CDR1 SEHNR and CDR2 FQNEAQ (reference sequence). The CDR3 region has the DNA TGTTCCAGCAGCTTCGCAGGGAACAATCAGCCCCAGCATTTT. Its translation: CSSSFAGNNQPQHF.

The chain joins TRBV7-9 to TRBJ1-1; TRBD1 matches 9 bases. The CDR3 is 17 amino acids. The V gene end was trimmed by 0 bases and the J gene end by 6 bases; junction bases not matched to a gene: 11. The germline V gene has CDR1 SEHNR and CDR2 FQNEAQ (reference sequence). The CDR3 DNA sequence: TGTGCCAGCAGCTTAGCCGGTATTCGGGACAGGGTCCCTGAAGCTTTCTTT. The encoded protein is CASSLAGIRDRVPEAFF.

V gene TRBV7-9 combines with J gene TRBJ2-7; weak D call: TRBD2 (6 bases). CDR3 length: 15 amino acids. V was pared by 8 bases and J by 5 bases, with 22 bases between. Per germline, CDR1 SEHNR and CDR2 FQNEAQ (reference sequence). As DNA, the CDR3 is TGTGCCAGCTGTCGGGTTACGGGGGATTGCAACGAGCAGTACTTC. Translation: CASCRVTGDCNEQYF.

The chain has TRBV2 and TRBJ1-2, with D uncertain. The CDR3 runs 14 residues. Germline V CDR1 and CDR2: SNHLY, FYNNEI. V lost 7 bases and J 10 bases, leaving 22 bases between the germline ends. CDR3 DNA: TGTGCCAGCAACGGAGGGTTCTCCACCGTTCCCTACACCTTC. It encodes CASNGGFSTVPYTF.

This clone was counted a single time. The chain joins TRBV5-1 to TRBJ2-5; 9 bases are shared with TRBD2. The CDR3 length is 15 residues. Germline lookup yields CDR1 SGHRS and CDR2 YFSETQ. The ends lost 4 bases at V and 3 bases at J; junction bases unmatched: 7. Written as DNA, the CDR3 is TGCGCCAGCAGCCCCCCTGTAGCGGGAGAAGAGACCCAGTACTTC. It encodes CASSPPVAGEETQYF.

CDR3 sequence: CASSLDFTGELFF. Written as DNA, the CDR3 is TGCGCCAGCAGCCTGGACTTCACCGGGGAGCTGTTTTTT. The chain couples TRBV5-1 to TRBJ2-2; TRBD2 might be the D (5 bases). This CDR3 contains 13 residues. Between the trimmed V and J ends, which lost 4 bases and 4 bases, there was a span of 8 bases. Germline loops: CDR1 SGHRS, CDR2 YFSETQ. Supplemented by reference TRBV5-1 and TRBJ2-2, the full variable domain reads KAGVTQTPRYLIKTRGQQVTLSCSPISGHRSVSWYQQTPGQGLQFLFEYFSETQRNKGNFPGRFSGRQFSNSRSEMNVSTLELGDSALYLCASSLDFTGELFFGEGSRLTVL.

The CDR3 spells CASSVGRGTSGNTGELFF. CDR3 nucleotides: TGTGCCAGCAGCGTAGGCAGGGGGACTAGCGGAAACACCGGGGAGCTGTTTTTT. V usage is TRBV9 and J usage is TRBJ2-2; TRBD2 aligns across 11 bases. The V and J ends lost 0 bases and 2 bases, in that order; junction bases with no gene match: 6. The CDR3 covers 18 residues. CDR1 is SGDLS, CDR2 YYNGEE, per germline.

The CDR3 DNA reads TGTGCCAGCAGCGTAAGAGAATACTCCTACGAGCAGTACTTC. This gives the protein CASSVREYSYEQYF. The chain links TRBV9 to TRBJ2-7; D is undetermined. CDR3 size: 14 residues. Germline CDR1 SGDLS, CDR2 YYNGEE. V was trimmed by 1 base and J by 0 bases, leaving 8 bases between them.

The V call is TRBV5-1, the J call TRBJ1-3; D might be TRBD1 (5 bases). This CDR3 region has 14 residues. Looked up from germline, CDR1 is SGHRS and CDR2 is YFSETQ. The V end was cut by 4 bases, the J end by 2 bases, with 10 bases between. The CDR3 nucleotides read TGCGCCAGCAGCCTCGACAGCGCTGGAAACACCATATATTTT. Its translation is CASSLDSAGNTIYF.

This clone showed up just a few times. The rearrangement links TRBV20-1 to TRBJ1-5; D is ambiguous. V lost 4 bases, J lost 10 bases, and 11 bases lay in between. Looked up from germline, CDR1 is DFQATT and CDR2 is SNEGSKA (reference sequence). This CDR3 has 11 amino acids. This CDR3 is CSAKLGPPQHF. CDR3 DNA sequence: TGCAGTGCTAAACTTGGTCCCCCCCAGCATTTT.

The chain employs TRBV29-1 and TRBJ1-2; D is undetermined. There are 13 residues in the CDR3. From germline, CDR1 is SQVTM and CDR2 ANQGSEA. Trimming shortened V by 2 bases and J by 2 bases, and 9 bases separated the two germline ends. CDR3 bases: TGCAGCGTTGAAACTAACCCAAACTATGGCTACACCTTC. This codes for CSVETNPNYGYTF.

V gene TRBV10-1 combines with J gene TRBJ2-3; maybe TRBD1 (5 bases). The ends were cut back, 2 bases at V and 1 base at J, with 10 bases in the middle. The germline V gene has CDR1 WNHNN and CDR2 SYGVQD (reference sequence). The CDR3 totals 15 residues. In nucleotides, the CDR3 is TGCGCCAGCAGTGAGGCCTTACAGGGCACAGATACGCAGTATTTT. Its translation: CASSEALQGTDTQYF.

V usage is TRBV2 and J usage is TRBJ1-4; D is undetermined. This CDR3 region has 13 residues. CDR1 is SNHLY, CDR2 FYNNEI, per germline. V was cut by 7 bases and J by 5 bases, with 11 bases left in between. The CDR3: CASNLENNEKLFF. Written as DNA, the CDR3 is TGTGCCAGCAACCTAGAGAACAATGAAAAACTGTTTTTT.

The V gene is TRBV7-3, the J gene TRBJ2-1, with D possibly TRBD2 on 6 matching bases. Germline CDR1 is SGHTA and CDR2 is FQGTGA. The CDR3 covers 14 residues. The V and J ends lost 3 bases and 7 bases respectively, with 13 bases between them. CDR3 coding DNA: TGTGCCAGCAGCTTTAACGAGGGGACTAATGAGCAGTTCTTC. Protein product: CASSFNEGTNEQFF.

The chain is built from TRBV28 and TRBJ2-1, with D unresolved. Trimming took off 6 bases at V and 8 bases at J, with 11 bases between the two ends. CDR3 length: 12 residues. CDR1 MDHEN and CDR2 SYDVKM come from the germline V gene. Written as DNA, the CDR3 is TGTGCCAGCAGCCAAGGTCGGGATGAGCAGTTCTTC. Its translation: CASSQGRDEQFF.

The gene calls are TRBV9 and TRBJ2-2; no definite D call. The length of the CDR3 is 14 residues. The ends were cut back, 5 bases at V and 0 bases at J, with 8 bases in the middle. The V gene's germline CDR1 is SGDLS and CDR2 YYNGEE. The CDR3 sequence is CASRANTNTGELFF. The CDR3 DNA is TGTGCCAGCAGAGCGAATACGAACACCGGGGAGCTGTTTTTT.

This clone was picked up a small number of times. The chain couples TRBV6-5 to TRBJ2-7; a possible D gene is TRBD2 (6 bases). CDR3 length: 11 amino acids. From germline, CDR1 is MNHEY and CDR2 SVGAGI. V lost 2 bases to trimming and J lost 11 bases, with 10 bases between them. The CDR3 DNA follows: TGTGCCAGCAGTTACGGAGGGTATAAGTACTTC. Amino acid sequence: CASSYGGYKYF.

The CDR3 loop is CASSHTGTLNTEAFF. The DNA for the CDR3 is TGCGCCAGCAGCCATACCGGGACACTGAACACTGAAGCTTTCTTT. The J gene is TRBJ1-1, the V gene TRBV4-1; tentative D call: TRBD1 (6 bases). CDR1 MGHRA and CDR2 YSYEKL come from the germline V gene. The germline V and J ends were trimmed by 3 bases and 0 bases, with 11 bases remaining between them. This CDR3 has 15 residues.

This clone has just one count. The rearrangement links TRBV9 to TRBJ2-1; 10 bases are a match to TRBD2. The ends lost 1 base at V and 6 bases at J; junction bases unmatched: 4. The CDR3 sequence is 15 residues long. Germline loops: CDR1 SGDLS, CDR2 YYNGEE. CDR3 protein: CASSVHSGRANEQFF. The CDR3 nucleotides read TGTGCCAGCAGCGTACACAGCGGGAGGGCCAATGAGCAGTTCTTC. The full variable domain, completed using reference TRBV9 and TRBJ2-1, is DSGVTQTPKHLITATGQRVTLRCSPRSGDLSVYWYQQSLDQGLQFLIQYYNGEERAKGNILERFSAQQFPDLHSELNLSSLELGDSALYFCASSVHSGRANEQFFGPGTRLTVL.